Each of the 3 T cell receptor beta chains below was sequenced from the same sample in a study of graft-versus-host responses after intestinal transplantation. The data were produced by immunoSEQ multiplex PCR, yet TCRdb's version contains in-frame clones alone and is incomplete. This sample carries about 18,000 clones, roughly 80% of them seen once, and the ten largest clones take more than 5%. Intraepithelial plus lamina propria lymphocytes were released by processing graft tissue. Sequences were derived from ileum tissue, sampled 17 days after transplant. Source of these receptors: a human patient who received an intestinal transplant, so some T cells may come from the graft donor.

The chain couples TRBV15 to TRBJ1-2; 10 bases are a match to TRBD1. The V gene end was trimmed by 1 base and the J gene end by 7 bases; junction bases not matched to a gene: 9. CDR1 and CDR2 (germline): LNHNV, YYDKDF (reference sequence). The CDR3 has 16 residues. CDR3 in DNA: TGTGCCACCAGCAGAGCCCGGGACAGGGGATTCTCTGGCTACACCTTC. It yields the protein CATSRARDRGFSGYTF. The full variable domain, in which reference TRBV15 and TRBJ1-2 provide the parts outside the CDR3, is DAMVIQNPRYQVTQFGKPVTLSCSQTLNHNVMYWYQQKSSQAPKLLFHYYDKDFNNEADTPDNFQSRRPNTSFCFLDIRSPGLGDTAMYLCATSRARDRGFSGYTFGSGTRLTVV.

CDR3 amino acids: CASSLSGPYQPQHF. DNA for the CDR3: TGTGCCAGCAGTTTATCTGGGCCCTATCAGCCCCAGCATTTT. The chain uses TRBV27 and TRBJ1-5; the D is unclear. V lost 0 bases to trimming and J lost 5 bases, with 8 bases between them. The CDR3 covers 14 residues. Per germline, CDR1 MNHEY and CDR2 SMNVEV (reference sequence).

The V and J genes are TRBV7-2 and TRBJ2-3; the D is unclear. Germline V gives CDR1 SGHTA, CDR2 FQGNSA. CDR3 length: 15 amino acids. V lost 1 base and J lost 2, with 10 bases in between. The DNA of the CDR3 is TGTGCCAGCAGCTTAGAGGGCTTCCACACAGATACGCAGTATTTT. It encodes CASSLEGFHTDTQYF.